The 15 T cell receptor beta chains below all came from one sample that was sequenced in a study of OX40 agonist ivuxolimab in advanced cancers. Method: immunoSEQ multiplex PCR; TCRdb's copy keeps in-frame clones and lacks some. The sample records approximately 25,000 clones, 65% to 90% being singletons. The specimen was CD4+ or CD8+ T cells sorted from blood, collected in a trial of the OX40 agonist ivuxolimab. Source of these receptors: an adult with an advanced solid tumor such as melanoma, head and neck, liver or kidney cancer.

The CDR3 region is CASSYRGHADTQYF. The CDR3 bases are TGTGCCAGCAGTTACAGGGGGCATGCAGATACGCAGTATTTT. The chain recombines TRBV2 with TRBJ2-3; 9 nucleotides align to TRBD1. Germline lookup yields CDR1 SNHLY and CDR2 FYNNEI. The ends lost 5 bases at V and 4 bases at J; junction bases unmatched: 4. The CDR3 spans 14 residues.

The chain joins TRBV28 to TRBJ2-5; 7 bases align to TRBD1. In germline, CDR1 is MDHEN, CDR2 SYDVKM. The CDR3 covers 15 residues. V gave up 6 bases and J gave up 5 bases; unmatched junction bases: 12. For the CDR3, the DNA is TGTGCCAGCAGCCGAGGACAGGCCGACGCGGAGACCCAGTACTTC. Translation gives CASSRGQADAETQYF.

The chain couples TRBV5-4 to TRBJ2-1; 8 nucleotides line up with TRBD2. Germline loops: CDR1 SGHNT, CDR2 YYREEE (reference sequence). The CDR3 loop spans 13 amino acids. Trimming cost V 4 bases and J 6 bases; bases outside gene matches: 3. CDR3 region: CASSHGTSNEQFF. In nucleotides, the CDR3 is TGTGCCAGCAGCCACGGGACTAGCAATGAGCAGTTCTTC.

The genes are TRBV23-1 and TRBJ1-1; no clear D. TRBV23-1 is designated an ORF whose function remains uncertain. V lost 2 bases and J 2 bases, leaving 21 bases between the germline ends. CDR3 length: 18 amino acids. This CDR3 reads CASSQRNSMLRTNTEAFF. The CDR3 nucleotides are TGCGCCAGCAGTCAACGAAACTCGATGCTTCGGACCAACACTGAAGCTTTCTTT.

There are a few counts of this clone. The CDR3 loop is CASTRQGAAFF. CDR3 DNA sequence: TGTGCCAGCACCCGACAGGGTGCGGCTTTCTTT. The chain couples TRBV6-5 to TRBJ1-1, with TRBD1 identical over 7 bases. The length of the CDR3 is 11 residues. Germline values: CDR1 MNHEY, CDR2 SVGAGI. Losses at the gene ends were 7 bases for V and 11 bases for J; bases not matched to a gene: 7.

The chain joins TRBV25-1 to TRBJ1-1, with 7 bases fitting TRBD1. V trimming: 7 bases; J trimming: 4 bases; junction bases outside the gene matches: 6. The CDR3 sequence is 13 residues long. Germline V gene sequence: CDR1 MGHDK, CDR2 SYGVNS. CDR3 in DNA: TGTGCCAGCACCTTAGGACAGGCCACTGAAGCTTTCTTT. It translates to CASTLGQATEAFF.

The chain recombines TRBV27 with TRBJ2-7, with 9 bases identical to TRBD2. This CDR3 is 14 amino acids long. The trim removed 2 bases at V and 2 bases at J, leaving 1 base unmatched. Germline V lookup: CDR1 MNHEY, CDR2 SMNVEV (reference sequence). The CDR3 loop is CASSLIAGAYEQYF. CDR3 coding DNA: TGTGCCAGCAGTTTAATAGCGGGGGCCTACGAGCAGTACTTC.

The chain links TRBV2 to TRBJ1-1; TRBD1 agrees at 10 bases. V lost 8 bases, J lost 1 base, and 7 bases stayed unmatched. Germline CDR1 SNHLY, CDR2 FYNNEI. The CDR3 contains 15 residues. CDR3 amino acids: CASYGQGVGNTEAFF. CDR3 DNA sequence: TGTGCCAGCTACGGACAGGGGGTGGGGAACACTGAAGCTTTCTTT.

The rearrangement links TRBV15 to TRBJ2-1; D unresolved. Trimming shortened V by 6 bases and J by 5 bases, and 8 bases separated the two germline ends. This CDR3 has 12 amino acids. Germline values: CDR1 LNHNV, CDR2 YYDKDF (reference sequence). CDR3 loop: CATSFLDNEQFF. CDR3 DNA: TGTGCCACCAGTTTTTTAGACAATGAGCAGTTCTTC.

CDR3 bases: TGTGCCAGCGGGGGGGACCTAGCCAAAAACATTCAGTACTTC. Amino acid sequence: CASGGDLAKNIQYF. V gene TRBV25-1 combines with J gene TRBJ2-4, with 7 bases matching TRBD2. The length of the CDR3 is 14 residues. CDR1 MGHDK and CDR2 SYGVNS come from the germline V gene. V shed 8 bases, J shed 0 bases, and the junction held 4 bases outside the gene matches.

The rearrangement uses TRBV6-6 and TRBJ2-1; no reliable D call. Trimming removed 8 bases from V and 5 bases from J, with 10 bases in between. The CDR3 covers 12 residues. Germline-derived CDR1 and CDR2 are MNHNY and SVGAGI (reference sequence). The CDR3 region has the DNA TGTGCCAGCCAACAGACCGACAATGAGCAGTTCTTC. As protein: CASQQTDNEQFF.

The chain is built from TRBV10-3 and TRBJ2-2; D is ambiguous. The germline V and J ends were trimmed by 6 bases and 5 bases, with 13 bases remaining between them. CDR1 and CDR2 (germline): ENHRY, SYGVKD. CDR3 length: 14 amino acids. The CDR3 region has the DNA TGTGCCATCAGGCCCCTTGGGGAAACCGGGGAGCTGTTTTTT. It translates to CAIRPLGETGELFF.

There are a few counts of this clone. In DNA form, the CDR3 reads TGTGCCAGCAAGCACAGCTTCAATGAGCAGTTCTTC. It specifies CASKHSFNEQFF. V and J are TRBV25-1 and TRBJ2-1; unclear D gene. The CDR3 has 12 residues. The germline V gene has CDR1 MGHDK and CDR2 SYGVNS. With 7 bases removed from V and 6 bases from J, the gap between germline ends came to 10 bases. The full variable domain, rest sourced from reference TRBV25-1 and TRBJ2-1, is EADIYQTPRYLVIGTGKKITLECSQTMGHDKMYWYQQDPGMELHLIHYSYGVNSTEKGDLSSESTVSRIRTEHFPLTLESARPSHTSQYLCASKHSFNEQFFGPGTRLTVL.

The chain couples TRBV6-4 to TRBJ2-1, with TRBD2 matching over 10 bases. CDR1 and CDR2 (germline): MRHNA, SNTAGT. The CDR3 consists of 19 residues. With 0 bases clipped from V and 7 bases from J, the junction kept 15 bases outside the gene matches. CDR3 sequence reads: CASSDSPLSGGPLFNEQFF. The CDR3 DNA follows: TGTGCCAGCAGTGACTCTCCCCTTAGCGGGGGGCCCTTATTTAATGAGCAGTTCTTC.

The genes are TRBV27 and TRBJ2-6; D is perhaps TRBD1 (6 bases). Trimming removed 7 bases from V and 1 base from J, with 11 bases in between. The CDR3 loop spans 15 amino acids. Germline CDR1 and CDR2: MNHEY and SMNVEV (reference sequence). CDR3 DNA sequence: TGTGCCAGCACCCAAGGGGGTTCTGGGGCCAACGTCCTGACTTTC. Translating gives CASTQGGSGANVLTF.